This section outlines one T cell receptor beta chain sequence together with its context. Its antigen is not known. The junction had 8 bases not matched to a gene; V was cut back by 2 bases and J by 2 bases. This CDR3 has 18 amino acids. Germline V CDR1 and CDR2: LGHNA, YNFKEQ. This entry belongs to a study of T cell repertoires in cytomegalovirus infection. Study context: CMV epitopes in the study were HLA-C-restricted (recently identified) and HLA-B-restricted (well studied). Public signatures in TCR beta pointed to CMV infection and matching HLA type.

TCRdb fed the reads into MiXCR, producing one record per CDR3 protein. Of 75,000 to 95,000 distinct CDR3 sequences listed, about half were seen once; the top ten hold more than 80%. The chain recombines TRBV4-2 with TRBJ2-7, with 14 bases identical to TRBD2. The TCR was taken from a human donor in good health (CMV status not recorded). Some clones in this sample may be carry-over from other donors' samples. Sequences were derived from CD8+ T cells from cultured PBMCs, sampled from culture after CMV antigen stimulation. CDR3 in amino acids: CASSQSVGTSGRTYEQYF. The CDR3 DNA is TGTGCCAGCAGCCAATCCGTTGGGACTAGCGGGAGAACCTACGAGCAGTACTTC.